A single sample gave rise to the 10 T cell receptor beta chains below, sequenced in a study of blood T cell repertoires in COVID-19. The protocol was immunoSEQ multiplex PCR, while the TCRdb copy is restricted to in-frame clones and leaves out a portion. The sample lists approximately 170,000 clones; 75% to 85% were seen once. Sequenced input: PBMCs or T cells enriched from blood (not recorded which). These receptors were obtained from a man aged 40-49 years who had recovered from COVID-19.

The chain joins TRBV10-3 to TRBJ2-6, with D possibly being TRBD1 (5 bases). CDR1 is ENHRY, CDR2 SYGVKD, per germline. The CDR3 has 17 amino acids. Trimming stripped 10 bases from V and 4 bases from J, with 23 bases between. CDR3 nucleotide sequence: TGTGCCACCTCGATTTGGAAGGGGCTCATGGGGGCCAACGTCCTGACTTTC. Protein: CATSIWKGLMGANVLTF.

The rearrangement uses TRBV19 and TRBJ1-2, with 10 bases that match TRBD1. CDR3 length: 15 amino acids. V lost 5 bases and J lost 2; bases outside the gene matches: 5. Germline values: CDR1 LNHDA, CDR2 SQIVND (reference sequence). CDR3 region: CASSRGTGANYGYTF. As DNA, the CDR3 is TGTGCCAGTAGTCGAGGGACAGGGGCGAACTATGGCTACACCTTC.

This clone was seen only once. The chain recombines TRBV5-1 with TRBJ2-2; D perhaps matches TRBD2 (5 bases). The CDR3 has 14 amino acids. V was cut by 1 base and J by 5 bases, with 9 bases left in between. Germline CDR1 SGHRS, CDR2 YFSETQ. For the CDR3, the DNA is TGCGCCAGCAGCTTGACTAGAGAGACCGGGGAGCTGTTTTTT. It specifies CASSLTRETGELFF.

This chain connects TRBV2 to TRBJ1-5, with TRBD1 matching 8 bases. The trim removed 8 bases at V and 7 bases at J, leaving 13 bases unmatched. In germline, CDR1 is SNHLY, CDR2 FYNNEI. The CDR3 loop spans 15 amino acids. The DNA of the CDR3 is TGTGCCAGCGGCCCGGGGACAGGACGGGGACAGCCCCAGCATTTT. The encoded protein is CASGPGTGRGQPQHF. The full variable domain, in which reference TRBV2 and TRBJ1-5 provide the parts outside the CDR3, is EPEVTQTPSHQVTQMGQEVILRCVPISNHLYFYWYRQILGQKVEFLVSFYNNEISEKSEIFDDQFSVERPDGSNFTLKIRSTKLEDSAMYFCASGPGTGRGQPQHFGDGTRLSIL.

The genes are TRBV29-1 and TRBJ1-2, with D uncertain. The CDR3 extends over 16 amino acids. V was shortened by 0 bases and J by 8 bases, with 22 bases between the two germline ends. Germline values: CDR1 SQVTM, CDR2 ANQGSEA. CDR3 DNA sequence: TGCAGCGTTGAAGATCTTGGTAGACACCAGGCGGGGGGCTACACCTTC. Amino acid sequence: CSVEDLGRHQAGGYTF.

The rearrangement links TRBV5-4 to TRBJ1-2; 8 bases are a match to TRBD1. V dropped 3 bases and J dropped 4; count of bases not matched to a gene: 5. CDR3 length: 14 residues. Per germline, CDR1 SGHNT and CDR2 YYREEE (reference sequence). Here the CDR3 DNA reads TGTGCCAGCAGCTCCGGGGACAGGCCCTATGGCTACACCTTC. Its translation is CASSSGDRPYGYTF.

This chain links TRBV24-1 with TRBJ2-4, with a tentative D call TRBD2 (6 bases). Germline values: CDR1 KGHDR, CDR2 SFDVKD. This CDR3 has 22 amino acids. Trimming cost V 2 bases and J 0 bases, with 28 bases left between them. The CDR3 bases are TGTGCCACCAGTGATTGCCTGGGGTTAGATAGCGGAGGAAACGGAGCCAAAAACATTCAGTACTTC. Translated: CATSDCLGLDSGGNGAKNIQYF.

The chain employs TRBV7-9 and TRBJ1-2; D is possibly TRBD1 (6 bases). This CDR3 region has 16 residues. The germline gives CDR1 SEHNR, CDR2 FQNEAQ (reference sequence). Deletions cut 2 bases from V and 4 bases from J, with 17 bases between. The DNA of the CDR3 is TGTGCCAGCAGCTTACGTGGTGGACAGCCTAGCTATGGCTACACCTTC. Translation gives CASSLRGGQPSYGYTF.

The chain is built from TRBV19 and TRBJ1-5; D gene ambiguous. This CDR3 region has 15 residues. Germline CDR1 is LNHDA and CDR2 is SQIVND (reference sequence). V lost 1 base, J lost 6 bases, and 13 bases lay in between. The DNA for the CDR3 is TGTGCCAGTAGTATAGCCACCACGCGGGTTCAGCCCCAGCATTTT. Translating gives CASSIATTRVQPQHF.

The rearrangement uses TRBV3-1 (or the pseudogene TRBV3-2) and TRBJ2-3; D not resolved. V gave up 4 bases and J gave up 7 bases, with 6 bases separating them. CDR3 length equals 11 residues. The V gene's germline CDR1 is LGHDT and CDR2 YNNKEL (reference sequence). In DNA, the CDR3 is TGTGCCAGCAGCCCCAGTAATACGCAGTATTTT. Translation: CASSPSNTQYF.